Below, 6 T cell receptor beta chains from the same sample are listed, as sequenced in a study of blood T cells in healthy people across ages. A second PCR, run for about 6 to 11 cycles, used a sample-barcoded 5' primer plus a J-beta primer mix. TCRdb ran MiXCR on the 5' RACE reads and lists one entry per CDR3 protein. The table records 1.4 million or so distinct CDR3 sequences, less than 45% of them present only once. The sample was blood. All receptors derive from a woman between 18 and 29 years old in good health.

V gene TRBV7-9 combines with J gene TRBJ1-1, with D maybe TRBD1 (5 bases). V lost 3 bases, J lost 5 bases, and 16 bases lay in between. CDR1 is SEHNR and CDR2 is FQNEAQ in the germline V gene (reference sequence). CDR3 length equals 15 residues. The CDR3 sequence: CASSFPNQGGTEAFF. CDR3 nucleotide sequence: TGTGCCAGCAGCTTCCCGAATCAGGGAGGAACTGAAGCTTTCTTT.

The gene calls are TRBV12-3 or TRBV12-4 and TRBJ2-7; TRBD1 agrees at 7 bases. The assigned J gene may be wrong: the sequence end matches TRBJ2-5 better. The CDR3 consists of 13 residues. The CDR3 DNA is TGTGCCAGCAGTTTTCAGGGGGTACAGACCCAGTACTTC. It yields the protein CASSFQGVQTQYF.

The rearrangement joins TRBV11-2 to TRBJ2-1, with 11 nucleotides matching TRBD2. CDR1 is SGHAT, CDR2 FQNNGV, per germline. With 0 bases clipped from V and 7 bases from J, the junction kept 8 bases outside the gene matches. The CDR3 runs 17 residues. The CDR3 sequence: CASSLDTLTSGGNEQFF. The CDR3 coding sequence is TGTGCCAGCAGCTTAGACACTCTAACTAGCGGGGGAAATGAGCAGTTCTTC.

The CDR3 sequence: CASKMVGGGVDTQYF. The CDR3 DNA is TGTGCCAGCAAAATGGTCGGAGGGGGGGTGGATACGCAGTATTTT. This chain links TRBV6-5 with TRBJ2-3, with D possibly matching TRBD2 (7 bases). Germline CDR1 is MNHEY and CDR2 is SVGAGI. This CDR3 has 15 residues. V lost 7 bases and J 6 bases, leaving 20 bases between the germline ends.

The chain couples TRBV12-3 or TRBV12-4 to TRBJ2-3; D might be TRBD2 (5 bases). This CDR3 has 15 residues. The V gene lost 6 bases and the J gene lost 7 bases, with 20 bases spanning the gap. The CDR3 sequence is CASRPGVAPHHTQYF. In DNA form, the CDR3 reads TGTGCCAGCAGACCCGGGGTAGCGCCCCATCATACGCAGTATTTT.

This clonotype was counted between two and nine times. This sequence joins TRBV4-1 and TRBJ2-2, with unresolved D. V was cut by 3 bases and J by 3 bases, with 8 bases left in between. CDR1 and CDR2 (germline): MGHRA, YSYEKL. The CDR3 length is 14 residues. CDR3 coding DNA: TGCGCCAGCAGCCATCTTAGGGACACCGGGGAGCTGTTTTTT. This translates into CASSHLRDTGELFF.